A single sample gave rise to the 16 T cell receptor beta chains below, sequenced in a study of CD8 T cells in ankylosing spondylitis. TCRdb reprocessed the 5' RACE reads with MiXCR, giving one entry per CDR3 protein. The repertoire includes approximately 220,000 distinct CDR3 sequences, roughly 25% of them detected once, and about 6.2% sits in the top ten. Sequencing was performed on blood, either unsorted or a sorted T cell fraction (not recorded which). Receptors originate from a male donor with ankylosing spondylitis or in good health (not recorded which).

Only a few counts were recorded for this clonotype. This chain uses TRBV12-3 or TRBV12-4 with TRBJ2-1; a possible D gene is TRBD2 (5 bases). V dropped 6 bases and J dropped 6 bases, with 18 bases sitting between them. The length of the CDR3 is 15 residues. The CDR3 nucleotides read TGTGCCAGCAGCCCCTCGAGGGCCGGACCCAATGAGCAGTTCTTC. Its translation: CASSPSRAGPNEQFF.

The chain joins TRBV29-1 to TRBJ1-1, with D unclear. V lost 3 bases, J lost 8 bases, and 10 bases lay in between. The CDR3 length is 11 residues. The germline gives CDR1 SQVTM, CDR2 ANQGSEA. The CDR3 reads CSVETHQEAFF. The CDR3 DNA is TGCAGCGTTGAGACCCATCAGGAAGCTTTCTTT.

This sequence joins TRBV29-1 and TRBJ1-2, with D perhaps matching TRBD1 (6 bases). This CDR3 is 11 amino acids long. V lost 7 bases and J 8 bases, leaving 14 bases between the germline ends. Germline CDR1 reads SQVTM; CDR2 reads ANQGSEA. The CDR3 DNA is TGCAGCGGAACAGGGAATGACGGCTACACCTTC. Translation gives CSGTGNDGYTF.

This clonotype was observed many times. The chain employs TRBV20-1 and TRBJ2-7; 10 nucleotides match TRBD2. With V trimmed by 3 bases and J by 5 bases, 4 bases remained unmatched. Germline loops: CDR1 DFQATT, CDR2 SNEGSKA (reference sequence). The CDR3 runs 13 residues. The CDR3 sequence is CSASLAGEDEQYF. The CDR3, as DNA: TGCAGTGCTAGCCTAGCGGGAGAGGACGAGCAGTACTTC.

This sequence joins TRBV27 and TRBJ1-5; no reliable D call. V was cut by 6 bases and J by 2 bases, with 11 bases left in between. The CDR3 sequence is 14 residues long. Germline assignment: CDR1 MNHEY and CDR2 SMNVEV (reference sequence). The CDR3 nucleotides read TGTGCCAGCAGCCAGGCCCTTGGCAATCAGCCCCAGCATTTT. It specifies CASSQALGNQPQHF.

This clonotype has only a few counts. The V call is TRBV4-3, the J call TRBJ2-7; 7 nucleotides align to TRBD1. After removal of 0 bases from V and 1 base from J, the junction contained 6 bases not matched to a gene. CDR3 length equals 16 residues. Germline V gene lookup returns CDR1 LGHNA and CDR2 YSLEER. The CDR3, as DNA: TGCGCCAGCAGCCAAGATGAGGCAGGGGGATCCTACGAGCAGTACTTC. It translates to CASSQDEAGGSYEQYF.

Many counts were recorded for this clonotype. The CDR3: CASSAGTVQQETQYF. In nucleotides, the CDR3 is TGTGCCAGCAGCGCAGGGACCGTCCAGCAAGAGACCCAGTACTTC. The chain employs TRBV9 and TRBJ2-5; D possibly uses TRBD1 or TRBD2 (5 bases each). Trimming removed 3 bases at V and 2 bases at J, with 14 bases between. Germline V gene lookup returns CDR1 SGDLS and CDR2 YYNGEE. The length of the CDR3 is 15 residues.

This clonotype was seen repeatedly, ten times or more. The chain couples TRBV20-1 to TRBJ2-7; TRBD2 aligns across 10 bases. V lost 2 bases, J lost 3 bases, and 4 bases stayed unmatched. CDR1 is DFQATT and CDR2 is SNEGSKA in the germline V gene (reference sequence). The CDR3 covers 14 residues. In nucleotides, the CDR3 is TGCAGTGCTAGACCCCCTAGCGGGGGCTACGAGCAGTACTTC. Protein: CSARPPSGGYEQYF.

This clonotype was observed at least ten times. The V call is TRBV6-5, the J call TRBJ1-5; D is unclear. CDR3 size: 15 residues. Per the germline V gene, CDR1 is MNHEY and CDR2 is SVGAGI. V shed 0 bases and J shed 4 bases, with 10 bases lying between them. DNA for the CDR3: TGTGCCAGCAGTTACTCGATAGGGAATAATCAGCCCCAGCATTTT. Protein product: CASSYSIGNNQPQHF.

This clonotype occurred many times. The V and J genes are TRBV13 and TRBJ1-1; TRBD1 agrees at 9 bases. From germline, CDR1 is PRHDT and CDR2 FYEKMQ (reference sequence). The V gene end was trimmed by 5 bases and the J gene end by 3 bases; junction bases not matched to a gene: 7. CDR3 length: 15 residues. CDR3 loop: CASSRNRGLDTEAFF. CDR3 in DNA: TGTGCCAGCAGCCGCAACAGGGGGCTAGACACTGAAGCTTTCTTT.

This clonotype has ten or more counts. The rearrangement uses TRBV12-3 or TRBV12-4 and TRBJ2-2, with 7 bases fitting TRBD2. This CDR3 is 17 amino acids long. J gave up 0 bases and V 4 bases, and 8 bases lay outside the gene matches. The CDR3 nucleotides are TGTGCCAGCAGTTCCAATGGGCTAGCGGCGAACACCGGGGAGCTGTTTTTT. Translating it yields CASSSNGLAANTGELFF.

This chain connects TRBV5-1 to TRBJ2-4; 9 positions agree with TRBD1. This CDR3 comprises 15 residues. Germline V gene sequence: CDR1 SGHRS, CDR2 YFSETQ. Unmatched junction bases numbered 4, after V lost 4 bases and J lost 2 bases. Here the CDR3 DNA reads TGCGCCAGCAGCCATGGACAGGGGACCAAAAACATTCAGTACTTC. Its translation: CASSHGQGTKNIQYF.

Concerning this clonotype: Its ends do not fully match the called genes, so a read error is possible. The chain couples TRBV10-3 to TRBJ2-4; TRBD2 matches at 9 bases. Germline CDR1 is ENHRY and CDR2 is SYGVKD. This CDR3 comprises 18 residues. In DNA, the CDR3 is TGTGCCTTCAGGCCGTATGGCGGGAGGGCCGGCGGCAAAAACATTCAGTACTTC. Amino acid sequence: CAFRPYGGRAGGKNIQYF.

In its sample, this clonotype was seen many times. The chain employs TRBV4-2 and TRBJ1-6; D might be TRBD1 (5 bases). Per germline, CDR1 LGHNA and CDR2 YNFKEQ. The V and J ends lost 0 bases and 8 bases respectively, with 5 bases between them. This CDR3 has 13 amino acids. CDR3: CASSQDRDSPLHF. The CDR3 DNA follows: TGTGCCAGCAGCCAAGACAGGGATTCACCCCTCCACTTT.

CDR3 DNA sequence: TGTGCCAGCAGCGTAGGGCCTTCCGGAGCCTACGAGCAGTACTTC. Translation: CASSVGPSGAYEQYF. V gene TRBV9 combines with J gene TRBJ2-7; D not certain. The CDR3 is 15 residues long. V shed 0 bases and J shed 2 bases, with 12 bases lying between them. Germline-derived CDR1 and CDR2 are SGDLS and YYNGEE.

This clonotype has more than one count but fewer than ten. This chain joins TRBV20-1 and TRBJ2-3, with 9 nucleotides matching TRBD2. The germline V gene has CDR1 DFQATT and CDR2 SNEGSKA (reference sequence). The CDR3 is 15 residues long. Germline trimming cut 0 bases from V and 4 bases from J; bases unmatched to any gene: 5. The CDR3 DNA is TGCAGTGCTAGAGATCTTAGCGGGAGCGCAGATACGCAGTATTTT. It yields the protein CSARDLSGSADTQYF.